This TCR beta chain derives from a study of response to subunit inactivated influenza vaccine. TCRdb reprocessed the RT-PCR reads with MiXCR, giving one entry per CDR3 protein. The sample has about 540,000 distinct CDR3 sequences, 20% to 25% seen once. V dropped 3 bases and J dropped 0; count of bases not matched to a gene: 0. Germline V gene lookup returns CDR1 SEHNR and CDR2 FQNEAQ (reference sequence). The CDR3 runs to 15 residues. The same data also went into a second study, on T cells expressing NK-cell markers. That investigation notes: With UMIs, 5'RACE template switching was used to make TCR beta cDNA.

This material consisted of CD4+ T cells sorted from PBMCs, taken 12 days after vaccination. This clonotype originated in a man aged 45-60 years who received an inactivated influenza vaccine. The chain uses TRBV7-9 and TRBJ1-4; 8 positions agree with TRBD1. The CDR3 loop reads CASSLTGATNEKLFF. The CDR3 bases are TGTGCCAGCAGCTTGACAGGGGCAACTAATGAAAAACTGTTTTTT.